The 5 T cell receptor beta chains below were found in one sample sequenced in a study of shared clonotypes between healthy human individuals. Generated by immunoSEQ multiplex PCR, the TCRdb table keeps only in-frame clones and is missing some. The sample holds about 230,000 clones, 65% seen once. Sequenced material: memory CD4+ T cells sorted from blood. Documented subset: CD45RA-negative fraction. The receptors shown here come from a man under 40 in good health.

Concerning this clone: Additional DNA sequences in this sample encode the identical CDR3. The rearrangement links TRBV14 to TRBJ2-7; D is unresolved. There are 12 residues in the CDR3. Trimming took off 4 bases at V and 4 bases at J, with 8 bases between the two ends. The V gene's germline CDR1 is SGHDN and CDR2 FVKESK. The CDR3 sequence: CASSRPQYEQYF. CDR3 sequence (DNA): TGTGCCAGCAGCCGACCTCAGTACGAGCAGTACTTC.

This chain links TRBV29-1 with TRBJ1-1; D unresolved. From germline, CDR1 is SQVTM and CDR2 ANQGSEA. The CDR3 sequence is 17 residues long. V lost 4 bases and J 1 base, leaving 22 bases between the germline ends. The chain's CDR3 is CSVGNGEWRVSNTEAFF. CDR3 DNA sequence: TGCAGCGTTGGTAACGGAGAATGGAGGGTATCGAACACTGAAGCTTTCTTT.

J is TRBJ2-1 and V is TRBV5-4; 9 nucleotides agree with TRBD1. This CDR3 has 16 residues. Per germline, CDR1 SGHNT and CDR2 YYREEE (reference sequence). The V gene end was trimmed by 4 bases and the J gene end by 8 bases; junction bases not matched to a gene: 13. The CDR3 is CASSADGGTGTYEQFF. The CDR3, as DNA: TGTGCCAGCAGCGCTGACGGGGGGACAGGGACATATGAGCAGTTCTTC.

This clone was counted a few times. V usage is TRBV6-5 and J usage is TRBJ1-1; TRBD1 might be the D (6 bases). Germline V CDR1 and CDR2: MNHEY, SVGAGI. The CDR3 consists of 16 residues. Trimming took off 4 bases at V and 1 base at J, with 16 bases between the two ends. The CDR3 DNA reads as TGTGCCAGCAGTTTCCGGGACATTAGGGAGAACACTGAAGCTTTCTTT. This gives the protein CASSFRDIRENTEAFF.

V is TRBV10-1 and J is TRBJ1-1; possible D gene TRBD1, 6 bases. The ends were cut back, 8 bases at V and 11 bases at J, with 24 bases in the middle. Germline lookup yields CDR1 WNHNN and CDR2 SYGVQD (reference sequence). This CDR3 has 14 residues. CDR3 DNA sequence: TGCGCCAGCGGGGGAACTTCGGGACAAAAACAGGCTTTCTTT. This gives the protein CASGGTSGQKQAFF.